Sequencing of this T cell receptor (beta chain) was carried out in a study of cytomegalovirus exposure and HLA in healthy donors. The PCR contained 60 Vbeta and 13 Jbeta primers. The data were produced by immunoSEQ multiplex PCR, yet TCRdb's version contains in-frame clones alone and is incomplete. The table records around 150,000 clones, roughly 80% of them present only once. Sequenced sample: PBMCs. This receptor was obtained from a young man in good health and CMV-seronegative.

The CDR3 DNA is TGTGCCAGCAGACTAGCGGTGGTGGATACGCAGTATTTT. The encoded protein is CASRLAVVDTQYF. The rearrangement joins TRBV6-6 to TRBJ2-3, with 8 bases matching TRBD2. This CDR3 spans 13 amino acids. Trimming took 6 bases from V and 6 from J; bases not matched to a gene: 5. Germline CDR1 MNHNY, CDR2 SVGAGI (reference sequence).